The clone carrying this TCR beta chain has at least ten counts. Germline V gene sequence: CDR1 MDHEN, CDR2 SYDVKM. The CDR3 is 15 amino acids. The J segment lost 4 bases and the V segment lost 6 bases, leaving 12 bases of the junction unmatched. Ophthalmopathy donors' eye disease showed moderate-to-severe activity, CAS of at least 3, NOSPECS of at least 4 and duration under 3 months. Among the exclusions were patients with other autoimmune diseases, uncontrolled infections, pregnancy or lactation. As the starting material, around 9.1 ml of fresh peripheral blood yielded the PBMCs. The sample originates from a study of Graves' ophthalmopathy and Graves' hyperthyroidism. RNA transcripts were the source from which TCR beta CDR3 regions were amplified. HTBI primers primed a first-round RT-PCR, and a second-round multiplex PCR followed. TCRdb analysed the multiplex PCR reads with MiXCR anew, one entry per CDR3 protein. The sample shows some 210,000 distinct CDR3 sequences, under 30% of them seen only once.

This sequence joins TRBV28 and TRBJ2-7; 7 positions match TRBD2. Sequenced: peripheral blood. The TCR comes from a man aged 50 to 60 with Graves' ophthalmopathy. The CDR3: CASSPMLGGIYEQYF. The CDR3 DNA follows: TGTGCCAGCAGCCCCATGTTGGGGGGGATTTACGAGCAGTACTTC.